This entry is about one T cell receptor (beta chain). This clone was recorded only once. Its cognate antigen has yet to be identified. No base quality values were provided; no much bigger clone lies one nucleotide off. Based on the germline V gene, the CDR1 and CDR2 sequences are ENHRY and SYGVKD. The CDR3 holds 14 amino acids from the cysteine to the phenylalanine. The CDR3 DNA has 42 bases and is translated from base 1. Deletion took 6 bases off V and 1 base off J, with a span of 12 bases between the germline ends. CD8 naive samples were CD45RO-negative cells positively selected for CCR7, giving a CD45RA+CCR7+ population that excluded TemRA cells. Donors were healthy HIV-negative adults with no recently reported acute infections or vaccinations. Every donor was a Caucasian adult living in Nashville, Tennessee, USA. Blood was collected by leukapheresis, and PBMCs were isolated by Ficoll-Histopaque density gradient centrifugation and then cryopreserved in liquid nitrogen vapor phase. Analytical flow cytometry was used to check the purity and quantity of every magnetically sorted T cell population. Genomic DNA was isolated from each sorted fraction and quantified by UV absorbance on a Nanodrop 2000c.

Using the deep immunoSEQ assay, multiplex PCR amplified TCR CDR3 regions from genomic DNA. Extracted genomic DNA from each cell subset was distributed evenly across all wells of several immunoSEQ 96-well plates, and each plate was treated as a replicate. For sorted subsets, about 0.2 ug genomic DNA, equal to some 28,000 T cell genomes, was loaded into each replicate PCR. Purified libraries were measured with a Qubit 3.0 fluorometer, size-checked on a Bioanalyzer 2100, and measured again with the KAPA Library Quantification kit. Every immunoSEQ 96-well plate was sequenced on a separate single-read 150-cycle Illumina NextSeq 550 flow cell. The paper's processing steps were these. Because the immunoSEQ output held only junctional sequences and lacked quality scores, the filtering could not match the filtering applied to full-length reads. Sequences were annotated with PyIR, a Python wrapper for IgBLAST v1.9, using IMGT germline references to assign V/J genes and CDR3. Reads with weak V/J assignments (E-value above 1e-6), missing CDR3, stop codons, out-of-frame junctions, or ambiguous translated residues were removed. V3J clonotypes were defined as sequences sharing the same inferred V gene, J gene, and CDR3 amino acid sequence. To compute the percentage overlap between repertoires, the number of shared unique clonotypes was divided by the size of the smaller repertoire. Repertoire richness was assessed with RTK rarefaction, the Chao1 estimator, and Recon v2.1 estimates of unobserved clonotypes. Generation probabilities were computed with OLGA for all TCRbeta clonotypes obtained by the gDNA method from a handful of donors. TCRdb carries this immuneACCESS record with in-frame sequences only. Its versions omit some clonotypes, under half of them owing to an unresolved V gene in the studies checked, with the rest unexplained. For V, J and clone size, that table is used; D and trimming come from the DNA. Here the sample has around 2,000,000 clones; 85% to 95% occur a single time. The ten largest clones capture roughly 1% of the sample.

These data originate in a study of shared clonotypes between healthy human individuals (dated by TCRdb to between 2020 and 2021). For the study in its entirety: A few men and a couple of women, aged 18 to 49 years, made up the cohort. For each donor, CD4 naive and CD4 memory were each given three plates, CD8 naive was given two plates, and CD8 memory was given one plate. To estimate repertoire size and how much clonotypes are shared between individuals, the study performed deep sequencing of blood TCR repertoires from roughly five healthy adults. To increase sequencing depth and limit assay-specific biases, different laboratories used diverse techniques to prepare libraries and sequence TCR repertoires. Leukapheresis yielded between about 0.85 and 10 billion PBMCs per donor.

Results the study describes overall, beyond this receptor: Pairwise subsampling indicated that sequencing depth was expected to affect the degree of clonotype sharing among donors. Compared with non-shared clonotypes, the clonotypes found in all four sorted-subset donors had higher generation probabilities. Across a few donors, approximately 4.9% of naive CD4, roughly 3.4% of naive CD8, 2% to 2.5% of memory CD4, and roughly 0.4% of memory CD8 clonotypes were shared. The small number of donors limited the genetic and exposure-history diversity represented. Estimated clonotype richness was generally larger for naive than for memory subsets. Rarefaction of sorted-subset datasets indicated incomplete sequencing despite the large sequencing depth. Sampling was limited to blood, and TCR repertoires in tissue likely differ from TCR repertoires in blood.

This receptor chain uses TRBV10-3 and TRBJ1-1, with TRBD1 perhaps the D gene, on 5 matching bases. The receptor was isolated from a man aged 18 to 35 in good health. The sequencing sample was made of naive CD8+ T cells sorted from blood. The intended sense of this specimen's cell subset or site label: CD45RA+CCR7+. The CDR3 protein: CAIRRIGANTEAFF. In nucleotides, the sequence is TGTGCCATCAGGAGGATTGGGGCGAACACTGAAGCTTTCTTT.